What follows describes a single T cell receptor beta chain. The antigen remains undetermined. The sample originates from a study of cytomegalovirus exposure and HLA in healthy donors. Unrecorded immune exposures were likely, despite nominal health at sampling. In the PCR, 60 Vbeta and 13 Jbeta primers were used. Generated by immunoSEQ multiplex PCR, the TCRdb table keeps only in-frame clones and is missing some. This table holds about 210,000 clones. Trimming cost V 4 bases and J 6 bases; bases outside gene matches: 5. The CDR3 is 14 residues long. The V gene's germline CDR1 is SGHDN and CDR2 FVKESK. Study observations and caveats: 16,951 TCR beta sequences were associated with HLA alleles at 0.05 false discovery rate in a later analysis. According to an earlier analysis, most TCR beta V segments yielded productive rearrangements about 90% or about 30% of the time. Immune exposure data for these donors was limited to CMV serostatus.

This rearrangement joins TRBV14 to TRBJ2-5, with 10 positions matching TRBD2. This receptor was obtained from a woman aged 30 to 39 in good health and CMV-seropositive. Sequenced sample: PBMCs. CDR3 protein: CASSPRTSGQTQYF. The CDR3 DNA is TGTGCCAGCAGCCCCCGGACTAGCGGACAGACCCAGTACTTC.